The subject of this entry is one T cell receptor (beta chain). The antigen remains unidentified. These data belong to a study of PD-L1 blockade in urothelial cancer. As for the study in general: Reported median T cell count for blood samples was roughly 150,000.

Sequencing used immunoSEQ multiplex PCR; TCRdb keeps in-frame clones, though not all of them. The data show approximately 50,000 clones, around nine tenths seen once. Time point indicated: peripheral blood 6 weeks after treatment start. Per patient, between 1 and 8 samples were collected at pretreatment and on-treatment time points. Whole-study findings and limits: Tumor-associated clones in the blood of durable-benefit patients grew more at 3 weeks. Pretreatment blood TCR clonality under the median forecast improved survival.

The sample in question was PBMCs, obtained around atezolizumab (anti-PD-L1) treatment. The sequence was obtained from a man in his 60s with urothelial cancer.

The CDR3 loop is CASWDSLSYNEQFF. The CDR3 DNA is TGCGCCAGTTGGGACAGCCTATCCTACAATGAGCAGTTCTTC. The chain is built from TRBV5-1 and TRBJ2-1; 7 bases fit TRBD1. This CDR3 region has 14 residues. CDR1 and CDR2 from the germline V gene are SGHRS and YFSETQ. V was pared by 8 bases and J by 1 base, with 6 bases of the junction left unmatched.